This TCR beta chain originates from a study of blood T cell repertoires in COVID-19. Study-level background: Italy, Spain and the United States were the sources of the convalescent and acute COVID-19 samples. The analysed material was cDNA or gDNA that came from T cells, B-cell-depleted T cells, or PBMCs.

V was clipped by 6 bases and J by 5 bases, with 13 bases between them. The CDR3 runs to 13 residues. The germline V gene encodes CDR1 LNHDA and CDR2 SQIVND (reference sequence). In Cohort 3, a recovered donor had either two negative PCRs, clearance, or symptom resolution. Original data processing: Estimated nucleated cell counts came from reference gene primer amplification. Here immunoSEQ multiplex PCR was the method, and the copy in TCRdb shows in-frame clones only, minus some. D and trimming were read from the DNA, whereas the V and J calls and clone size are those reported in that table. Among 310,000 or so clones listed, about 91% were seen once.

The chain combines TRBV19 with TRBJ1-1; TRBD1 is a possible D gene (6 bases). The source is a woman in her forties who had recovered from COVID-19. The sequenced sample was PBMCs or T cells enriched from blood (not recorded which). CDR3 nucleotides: TGTGCCAGTAGCGGACAGTTAATAACTGAAGCTTTCTTT. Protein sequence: CASSGQLITEAFF.